The 26 T cell receptor beta chains below were found in one sample sequenced in a study of T cell responses to AZD1222 COVID-19 vaccine. Profiled with immunoSEQ multiplex PCR; TCRdb holds only in-frame clones, not every one. The sample includes about 25,000 clones, around 90% seen only once; the top ten take roughly a third. The specimen was peripheral blood, collected 28 days after the second AZD1222 dose. These receptors were collected from an adult who received the AZD1222 COVID-19 vaccine.

This chain connects TRBV4-3 to TRBJ2-7; D not certain. V gave up 4 bases and J gave up 3 bases, with 13 bases separating them. In germline, CDR1 is LGHNA, CDR2 YSLEER. The CDR3 has 14 amino acids. The CDR3 DNA follows: TGCGCCAGCAGCCCCGGAGTCCGTGACTACGAGCAGTACTTC. This gives the protein CASSPGVRDYEQYF.

The gene calls are TRBV30 and TRBJ1-1; D is possibly TRBD1 (6 bases). The CDR3 is 12 residues long. Germline CDR1 reads GTSNPN; CDR2 reads SVGIG (reference sequence). The V end lost 5 bases, the J end lost 9 bases, and 16 bases lay between the germline ends. This chain's CDR3 is CAWSLFTGKAFF. As DNA, the CDR3 is TGTGCCTGGTCACTATTCACAGGGAAAGCTTTCTTT. The full variable domain, its missing parts supplied by reference TRBV30 and TRBJ1-1, is SQTIHQWPATLVQPVGSPLSLECTVEGTSNPNLYWYRQAAGRGLQLLFYSVGIGQISSEVPQNLSASRPQDRQFILSSKKLLLSDSGFYLCAWSLFTGKAFFGQGTRLTVV.

This clone has more than one count but fewer than ten. The V gene is TRBV6-1, the J gene TRBJ1-3; D is unresolved. The CDR3 extends over 12 amino acids. Germline CDR1 reads MNHNS; CDR2 reads SASEGT. Trimming shortened V by 0 bases and J by 8 bases, and 5 bases separated the two germline ends. In DNA form, the CDR3 reads TGTGCCAGCAGTGAAGCCCTGGACACCATATATTTT. It is translated as CASSEALDTIYF.

This clone came up once. The chain employs TRBV19 and TRBJ2-7; 7 nucleotides line up with TRBD2. The CDR3 extends over 13 amino acids. Germline CDR1 is LNHDA and CDR2 is SQIVND (reference sequence). Losses at the gene ends were 0 bases for V and 6 bases for J; bases not matched to a gene: 2. The CDR3 loop reads CASSIDGRGEQYF. For the CDR3, the DNA is TGTGCCAGTAGTATAGATGGGAGGGGCGAGCAGTACTTC.

The V call is TRBV18, the J call TRBJ1-1, with 10 bases aligning to TRBD1. The germline V gene has CDR1 KGHSH and CDR2 LQKENI. The V and J ends lost 9 bases and 0 bases, in that order; junction bases with no gene match: 7. The CDR3 has 15 amino acids. DNA of the CDR3: TGTGCCAGTACCGGGACAGGGGCCGTGAACACTGAAGCTTTCTTT. Protein product: CASTGTGAVNTEAFF.

J is TRBJ2-7 and V is TRBV3-1 (or the pseudogene TRBV3-2); TRBD2 matches 8 bases. Germline V CDR1 and CDR2: LGHDT, YNNKEL (reference sequence). The CDR3 is 16 amino acids. Trimming cost V 4 bases and J 5 bases; bases outside gene matches: 13. In DNA, the CDR3 is TGTGCCAGCAGCCCTCTCTTTAGCGGGGCAGGGAACGAGCAGTACTTC. Translation gives CASSPLFSGAGNEQYF.

The rearrangement joins TRBV28 to TRBJ2-3, with D maybe TRBD2 (6 bases). Germline V CDR1 and CDR2: MDHEN, SYDVKM. The CDR3 has 15 amino acids. Trimming removed 6 bases from V and 0 bases from J, with 13 bases in between. For the CDR3, the DNA is TGTGCCAGCAGCAGCCCAGGGACTAGCACAGATACGCAGTATTTT. Amino acids: CASSSPGTSTDTQYF.

This chain links TRBV5-1 with TRBJ2-3; 11 bases align to TRBD2. Looked up from germline, CDR1 is SGHRS and CDR2 is YFSETQ. The CDR3 spans 15 residues. V lost 3 bases and J lost 4; bases outside the gene matches: 4. CDR3 protein: CASSSLAGGPDTQYF. The CDR3 DNA sequence: TGCGCCAGCAGCTCTTTAGCGGGAGGGCCAGATACGCAGTATTTT.

The chain couples TRBV10-3 to TRBJ2-1; 7 positions agree with TRBD2. Looked up from germline, CDR1 is ENHRY and CDR2 is SYGVKD. The CDR3 spans 14 residues. J lost 2 bases, V lost 7 bases, and 5 bases had no gene match. The CDR3: CAITVGGPYNEQFF. The CDR3 DNA sequence: TGTGCCATCACCGTGGGAGGGCCCTACAATGAGCAGTTCTTC.

This chain uses TRBV4-1 with TRBJ1-2; D call uncertain. Germline CDR1 and CDR2: MGHRA and YSYEKL. Trimming stripped 0 bases from V and 7 bases from J, with 15 bases between. The CDR3 length is 15 residues. CDR3 amino acids: CASSQERREIGGYTF. Written as DNA, the CDR3 is TGCGCCAGCAGCCAAGAACGGAGGGAAATTGGTGGCTACACCTTC.

The chain uses TRBV5-8 and TRBJ2-2; maybe TRBD1 (6 bases). The CDR3 is made up of 15 amino acids. Germline-derived CDR1 and CDR2 are SGHTS and YDEGEE. The V end lost 0 bases, the J end lost 3 bases, and 9 bases lay between the germline ends. The CDR3 DNA reads TGTGCCAGCAGCTTGGCTCAGGGGTACACCGGGGAGCTGTTTTTT. Its protein product is CASSLAQGYTGELFF.

The chain has TRBV29-1 and TRBJ2-7; no clear D gene. V was shortened by 5 bases and J by 4 bases, with 12 bases between the two germline ends. The CDR3 has 12 amino acids. Germline CDR1 SQVTM, CDR2 ANQGSEA. CDR3 in amino acids: CSVKTVDYEQYF. CDR3 sequence (DNA): TGCAGCGTTAAAACGGTCGATTACGAGCAGTACTTC.

The V call is TRBV28, the J call TRBJ1-2, with a possible D match to TRBD1 (5 bases). The germline V gene encodes CDR1 MDHEN and CDR2 SYDVKM. Between the trimmed V and J ends, which lost 6 bases and 2 bases, there was a span of 10 bases. The CDR3 covers 13 residues. CDR3 DNA: TGTGCCAGCAGCCGTGGGACCAACTATGGCTACACCTTC. Translation gives CASSRGTNYGYTF.

The chain links TRBV14 to TRBJ2-1; D might be TRBD2 (5 bases). The germline gives CDR1 SGHDN, CDR2 FVKESK. The length of the CDR3 is 12 residues. V was shortened by 1 base and J by 9 bases, with 7 bases between the two germline ends. The CDR3 loop is CASSQAGIEQFF. For the CDR3, the DNA is TGTGCCAGCAGCCAAGCGGGAATTGAGCAGTTCTTC.

V and J are TRBV5-5 and TRBJ2-7; maybe TRBD2 (5 bases). The CDR3 extends over 15 amino acids. Germline V gene lookup returns CDR1 SGHKS and CDR2 YYEKEE (reference sequence). Trimming removed 3 bases from V and 7 bases from J, with 20 bases in between. As DNA, the CDR3 is TGTGCCAGCAGCTCCGCTAGATCGAGGGCGGAGGAGCAGTACTTC. Translating it yields CASSSARSRAEEQYF. Filled out from reference TRBV5-5 and TRBJ2-7, the complete variable domain reads DAGVTQSPTHLIKTRGQQVTLRCSPISGHKSVSWYQQVLGQGPQFIFQYYEKEERGRGNFPDRFSARQFPNYSSELNVNALLLGDSALYLCASSSARSRAEEQYFGPGTRLTVT.

The chain carries TRBV9 and TRBJ1-4, with TRBD1 matching over 10 bases. J lost 8 bases, V lost 2 bases, and 6 bases had no gene match. The germline V gene has CDR1 SGDLS and CDR2 YYNGEE. The CDR3 is 15 residues long. The CDR3 loop is CASSVAGTGDEKLFF. The CDR3, as DNA: TGTGCCAGCAGCGTGGCCGGGACAGGGGACGAAAAACTGTTTTTT. Looking up the rest from reference TRBV9 and TRBJ1-4 gives the full variable domain: DSGVTQTPKHLITATGQRVTLRCSPRSGDLSVYWYQQSLDQGLQFLIQYYNGEERAKGNILERFSAQQFPDLHSELNLSSLELGDSALYFCASSVAGTGDEKLFFGSGTQLSVL.

The V call is TRBV19, the J call TRBJ2-7, with 9 nucleotides matching TRBD2. The CDR3 runs 15 residues. After removal of 3 bases from V and 3 bases from J, the junction contained 6 bases not matched to a gene. Germline V gene sequence: CDR1 LNHDA, CDR2 SQIVND (reference sequence). The CDR3 here is CASSILTSGRYEQYF. Written as DNA, the CDR3 is TGTGCCAGTAGTATCCTGACTAGCGGTCGCTACGAGCAGTACTTC.

The J gene is TRBJ1-3, the V gene TRBV9; TRBD1 might be the D (5 bases). Trimming left V 0 bases short and J 3 bases short, with 10 bases between. CDR3 length: 15 amino acids. Per the germline V gene, CDR1 is SGDLS and CDR2 is YYNGEE. The CDR3 sequence is CASSVGRTFGNTIYF. CDR3 bases: TGTGCCAGCAGCGTAGGTAGGACATTTGGAAACACCATATATTTT.

This clone was observed a handful of times. This sequence joins TRBV15 and TRBJ2-5, with TRBD2 matching over 8 bases. V shed 0 bases and J 5 bases; nucleotides not matched to a gene: 5. There are 15 residues in the CDR3. The germline CDR1 and CDR2 sequences are LNHNV and YYDKDF (reference sequence). CDR3 in DNA: TGTGCCACCAGCAGAGATCGGGGGGGCCCTGAGACCCAGTACTTC. Its translation is CATSRDRGGPETQYF.

This chain joins TRBV6-6 and TRBJ1-6; D gene unclear. CDR3 size: 15 residues. V was shortened by 0 bases and J by 7 bases, with 10 bases between the two germline ends. The V gene's germline CDR1 is MNHNY and CDR2 SVGAGI (reference sequence). As DNA, the CDR3 is TGTGCCAGCAGTTACTCGAGTCGCTTGAATTCACCCCTCCACTTT. Its translation is CASSYSSRLNSPLHF.

The V call is TRBV5-8, the J call TRBJ1-3, with no clear D. Germline V lookup: CDR1 SGHTS, CDR2 YDEGEE. Trimming cost V 0 bases and J 0 bases, with 13 bases left between them. CDR3 length equals 17 residues. DNA of the CDR3: TGTGCCAGCAGCTTGGTCGGTGGCTCACACTCTGGAAACACCATATATTTT. It encodes CASSLVGGSHSGNTIYF.

A single count supports this clone. This chain links TRBV3-1 (or the pseudogene TRBV3-2) with TRBJ1-6, with a weak D call TRBD1 (6 bases). This CDR3 spans 17 amino acids. CDR1 LGHDT and CDR2 YNNKEL come from the germline V gene (reference sequence). The germline V and J ends were trimmed by 4 bases and 0 bases, with 13 bases remaining between them. Written as DNA, the CDR3 is TGTGCCAGCAGCCCACAGGGCCCGAGCTCCTATAATTCACCCCTCCACTTT. This encodes CASSPQGPSSYNSPLHF.

As DNA, the CDR3 is TGTGCCTGGAGTAGCGGACGGCTCACGGACTATGGCTACACCTTC. It codes for CAWSSGRLTDYGYTF. V and J are TRBV30 and TRBJ1-2; no clear D. With 2 bases removed from V and 3 bases from J, the gap between germline ends came to 16 bases. The CDR3 consists of 15 residues. Germline CDR1 and CDR2: GTSNPN and SVGIG (reference sequence).

The chain links TRBV19 to TRBJ2-2; 13 bases are shared with TRBD2. Trimming removed 7 bases from V and 3 bases from J; junction bases left unmatched: 11. CDR1 is LNHDA and CDR2 is SQIVND in the germline V gene (reference sequence). The CDR3 runs to 18 residues. CDR3 sequence (DNA): TGTGCCAGTAAACCGGGACTAGCGGGGAGGAGGGACACCGGGGAGCTGTTTTTT. It yields the protein CASKPGLAGRRDTGELFF.

The chain joins TRBV30 to TRBJ2-5; no firm D call. The CDR3 is made up of 12 amino acids. Germline assignment: CDR1 GTSNPN and CDR2 SVGIG (reference sequence). Trimming stripped 0 bases from V and 4 bases from J, with 6 bases between. This chain's CDR3 is CAWSVNGETQYF. The DNA of the CDR3 is TGTGCCTGGAGTGTAAACGGAGAGACCCAGTACTTC.

This clone is medium-sized in the sample. The chain links TRBV6-4 to TRBJ2-2; 12 nucleotides agree with TRBD2. Trimming took 0 bases from V and 7 from J; bases not matched to a gene: 0. There are 15 residues in the CDR3. Germline assignment: CDR1 MRHNA and CDR2 SNTAGT. CDR3 sequence: CASSDSTSGSGELFF. The CDR3 DNA sequence: TGTGCCAGCAGTGACTCGACTAGCGGGAGCGGGGAGCTGTTTTTT.